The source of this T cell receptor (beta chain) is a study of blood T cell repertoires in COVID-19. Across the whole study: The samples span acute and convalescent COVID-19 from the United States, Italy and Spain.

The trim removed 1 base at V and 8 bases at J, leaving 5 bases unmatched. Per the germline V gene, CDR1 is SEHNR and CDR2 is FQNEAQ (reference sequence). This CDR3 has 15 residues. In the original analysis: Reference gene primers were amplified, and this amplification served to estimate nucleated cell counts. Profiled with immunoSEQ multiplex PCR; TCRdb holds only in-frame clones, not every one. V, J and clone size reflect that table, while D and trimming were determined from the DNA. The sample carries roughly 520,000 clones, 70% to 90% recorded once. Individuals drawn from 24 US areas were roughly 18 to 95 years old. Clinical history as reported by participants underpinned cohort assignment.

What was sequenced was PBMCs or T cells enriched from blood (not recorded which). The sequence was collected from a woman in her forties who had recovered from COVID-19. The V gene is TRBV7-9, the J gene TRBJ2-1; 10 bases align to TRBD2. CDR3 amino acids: CASSLGLAGEYEQFF. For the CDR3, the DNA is TGTGCCAGCAGCTTAGGCCTAGCGGGAGAGTATGAGCAGTTCTTC.